These T cell receptor beta chains were read from a single sample in a study of vaccination and CD4 T cells after COVID-19. TCRdb reprocessed the PCR reads via MiXCR and lists one record per CDR3 protein. Found here are about 19,000 distinct CDR3 sequences, around two fifths of them singletons; the top ten hold about 14%. These receptors' targets are unknown. Sequenced input: cultured CD4+ T cells from blood. All receptors derive from a human donor with COVID-19. Each CDR3 is given with its conserved first and last residue. The order of the fields is clone size, V gene, J gene, D gene, CDR3 protein, CDR3 DNA. A D gene is named only where the DNA matches it firmly. Clone size is stated in some rows and not others, as once, few, many or a class when expanded.

clone_size: once
v_call: TRBV28
j_call: TRBJ1-2
d_call: TRBD1
cdr3_aa: CASSLETGGAYGYTF
cdr3_nt: TGTGCCAGCAGTTTAGAGACAGGGGGCGCTTATGGCTACACCTTC

clone_size: few
v_call: TRBV20-1
j_call: TRBJ2-3
d_call: .
cdr3_aa: CSASRRKTPPRDTQYF
cdr3_nt: TGCAGTGCTTCCCGACGGAAAACTCCACCCAGGGATACGCAGTATTTT

clone_size: .
v_call: TRBV15
j_call: TRBJ1-5
d_call: .
cdr3_aa: CATSRDPPGASNQPQHF
cdr3_nt: TGTGCCACCAGCAGAGATCCCCCGGGGGCTAGCAATCAGCCCCAGCATTTT

clone_size: .
v_call: TRBV6-1
j_call: TRBJ2-7
d_call: TRBD1
cdr3_aa: CATRTGSYEQYF
cdr3_nt: TGTGCCACACGGACAGGGTCCTACGAGCAGTACTTC

clone_size: few
v_call: TRBV7-2
j_call: TRBJ2-1
d_call: TRBD2
cdr3_aa: CASSSTRLAGAIGEQFF
cdr3_nt: TGTGCCAGCAGCTCCACCCGACTAGCGGGGGCCATAGGTGAGCAGTTCTTC

clone_size: .
v_call: TRBV12-3/TRBV12-4
j_call: TRBJ1-1
d_call: .
cdr3_aa: CASSLVSIGNTEAFF
cdr3_nt: TGTGCCAGCAGTTTGGTTTCGATCGGGAACACTGAAGCTTTCTTT

clone_size: few
v_call: TRBV6-5
j_call: TRBJ1-2
d_call: .
cdr3_aa: CASSYKNYGYTF
cdr3_nt: TGTGCCAGCAGTTACAAAAACTATGGCTACACCTTC

clone_size: .
v_call: TRBV7-2
j_call: TRBJ1-2
d_call: TRBD1
cdr3_aa: CASSLDNRGPHYGYTF
cdr3_nt: TGTGCCAGCAGCTTAGACAACAGGGGGCCGCACTATGGCTACACCTTC

clone_size: once
v_call: TRBV5-8
j_call: TRBJ2-3
d_call: .
cdr3_aa: CASNVRGPGVTDTQYF
cdr3_nt: TGTGCCAGCAACGTCAGGGGTCCTGGAGTTACAGATACGCAGTATTTT

clone_size: few
v_call: TRBV7-3
j_call: TRBJ2-3
d_call: .
cdr3_aa: CASSLDRGSTDTQYF
cdr3_nt: TGTGCCAGCAGCTTAGATCGCGGAAGCACAGATACGCAGTATTTT

clone_size: .
v_call: TRBV5-1
j_call: TRBJ1-5
d_call: TRBD1
cdr3_aa: CASSPGQGALQPQHF
cdr3_nt: TGCGCCAGCTCTCCTGGACAGGGGGCTTTACAGCCCCAGCATTTT

clone_size: .
v_call: TRBV5-4
j_call: TRBJ2-2
d_call: TRBD1
cdr3_aa: CASSRDSSTGELFF
cdr3_nt: TGTGCCAGCAGCCGGGACAGTTCCACCGGGGAGCTGTTTTTT

clone_size: .
v_call: TRBV5-6
j_call: TRBJ2-5
d_call: TRBD1
cdr3_aa: CASSLYRTGSFQETQYF
cdr3_nt: TGTGCCAGCAGCTTGTACAGGACAGGGTCTTTCCAAGAGACCCAGTACTTC

clone_size: .
v_call: TRBV6-2/TRBV6-3
j_call: TRBJ1-6
d_call: .
cdr3_aa: CASRVQDNSPLHF
cdr3_nt: TGTGCCAGCAGGGTACAGGACAATTCACCCCTCCACTTT

clone_size: .
v_call: TRBV24-1
j_call: TRBJ2-7
d_call: .
cdr3_aa: CATSDSGDPTSEQYF
cdr3_nt: TGTGCCACCAGTGATTCGGGGGACCCAACCAGCGAGCAGTACTTC

clone_size: few
v_call: TRBV27
j_call: TRBJ1-2
d_call: .
cdr3_aa: CASSAHGTAYGYTF
cdr3_nt: TGTGCCAGCAGTGCGCACGGGACGGCCTATGGCTACACCTTC

clone_size: .
v_call: TRBV12-3/TRBV12-4
j_call: TRBJ1-5
d_call: TRBD1
cdr3_aa: CASSPFPGQSNQPQHF
cdr3_nt: TGTGCCAGCAGTCCCTTTCCGGGACAGTCTAATCAGCCCCAGCATTTT

clone_size: .
v_call: TRBV7-3
j_call: TRBJ1-3
d_call: .
cdr3_aa: CASSLGRPPSAIYF
cdr3_nt: TGTGCCAGCAGCTTGGGACGGCCACCGAGCGCCATATATTTT

clone_size: .
v_call: TRBV28
j_call: TRBJ1-2
d_call: .
cdr3_aa: CASSFDSHYGYTF
cdr3_nt: TGTGCCAGCAGTTTTGACAGCCACTATGGCTACACCTTC

clone_size: .
v_call: TRBV6-2/TRBV6-3
j_call: TRBJ2-5
d_call: .
cdr3_aa: CASSYVAGAKETQYF
cdr3_nt: TGTGCCAGCAGTTACGTTGCCGGGGCGAAAGAGACCCAGTACTTC

clone_size: .
v_call: TRBV28
j_call: TRBJ2-7
d_call: .
cdr3_aa: CASSLYREVYEQYF
cdr3_nt: TGTGCCAGCAGTTTATACAGGGAGGTCTACGAGCAGTACTTC

clone_size: .
v_call: TRBV7-2
j_call: TRBJ2-2
d_call: .
cdr3_aa: CASSIVGHRYTGELFF
cdr3_nt: TGTGCCAGCAGCATAGTTGGGCACCGATACACCGGGGAGCTGTTTTTT

clone_size: once
v_call: TRBV20-1
j_call: TRBJ1-4
d_call: .
cdr3_aa: CSATGTGNEKLLF
cdr3_nt: TGCAGTGCTACCGGGACGGGAAATGAAAAACTGCTTTTT

clone_size: .
v_call: TRBV24-1
j_call: TRBJ2-5
d_call: TRBD1
cdr3_aa: CATSDADRSPAATQYF
cdr3_nt: TGTGCCACCAGTGATGCGGACAGGAGTCCAGCCGCGACCCAGTACTTC

clone_size: few
v_call: TRBV20-1
j_call: TRBJ2-3
d_call: TRBD2
cdr3_aa: CSGRGGRDTQYF
cdr3_nt: TGCAGTGGTCGCGGGGGAAGAGATACGCAGTATTTT

clone_size: few
v_call: TRBV30
j_call: TRBJ1-6
d_call: TRBD1
cdr3_aa: CAWNRARGDSPLHF
cdr3_nt: TGTGCCTGGAACAGGGCCAGGGGGGATTCACCCCTCCACTTT

clone_size: few
v_call: TRBV20-1
j_call: TRBJ2-3
d_call: .
cdr3_aa: CSASKSSTSTDTQYF
cdr3_nt: TGCAGTGCTAGCAAAAGTTCCACTAGCACAGATACGCAGTATTTT

clone_size: .
v_call: TRBV28
j_call: TRBJ2-5
d_call: .
cdr3_aa: CASSTSRQAETQYF
cdr3_nt: .

clone_size: few
v_call: TRBV18
j_call: TRBJ2-2
d_call: TRBD1
cdr3_aa: CASSPTQGTGGTGELFF
cdr3_nt: TGTGCCAGCTCACCGACACAGGGGACCGGCGGCACCGGGGAGCTGTTTTTT

clone_size: .
v_call: TRBV25-1
j_call: TRBJ1-2
d_call: .
cdr3_aa: CASSAFEGIGYTF
cdr3_nt: TGTGCCAGCAGTGCGTTCGAGGGGATAGGCTACACCTTC

clone_size: .
v_call: TRBV2
j_call: TRBJ1-3
d_call: .
cdr3_aa: CASNGRTGNTIYF
cdr3_nt: TGTGCCAGCAACGGACGGACTGGAAACACCATATATTTT

clone_size: .
v_call: TRBV25-1
j_call: TRBJ1-1
d_call: .
cdr3_aa: CASTFNTEAFF
cdr3_nt: TGTGCCAGCACTTTTAACACTGAAGCTTTCTTT

clone_size: few
v_call: TRBV10-3
j_call: TRBJ2-5
d_call: TRBD2
cdr3_aa: CAISESRSGGPQETQYF
cdr3_nt: TGTGCCATCAGTGAGTCACGGAGCGGGGGGCCGCAAGAGACCCAGTACTTC

clone_size: .
v_call: TRBV19
j_call: TRBJ1-2
d_call: TRBD1
cdr3_aa: CASSRRDRDYGYTF
cdr3_nt: TGTGCCAGTAGTAGGAGGGACAGGGACTATGGCTACACCTTC

clone_size: .
v_call: TRBV6-5
j_call: TRBJ2-1
d_call: TRBD1
cdr3_aa: CASSWDRGAGEQFF
cdr3_nt: TGTGCCAGCAGTTGGGACAGGGGGGCAGGTGAGCAGTTCTTC

clone_size: few
v_call: TRBV2
j_call: TRBJ1-3
d_call: .
cdr3_aa: CASSERAWGNTIYF
cdr3_nt: TGTGCCAGCAGTGAACGAGCATGGGGAAACACCATATATTTT

clone_size: .
v_call: TRBV12-3/TRBV12-4
j_call: TRBJ2-2
d_call: TRBD2
cdr3_aa: CASSLDLAGANTGELFF
cdr3_nt: TGTGCCAGCAGTTTAGACCTAGCGGGGGCAAACACCGGGGAGCTGTTTTTT

clone_size: few
v_call: TRBV20-1
j_call: TRBJ1-1
d_call: .
cdr3_aa: CSARDVGFEAFF
cdr3_nt: TGCAGTGCTAGAGATGTGGGGTTTGAAGCTTTCTTT

clone_size: .
v_call: TRBV19
j_call: TRBJ2-6
d_call: .
cdr3_aa: CASSTTGGGANVLTF
cdr3_nt: TGTGCCAGTAGTACCACAGGTGGGGGGGCCAACGTCCTGACTTTC

clone_size: .
v_call: TRBV7-9
j_call: TRBJ2-3
d_call: .
cdr3_aa: CASSVNRDLTDTQYF
cdr3_nt: TGTGCCAGCAGCGTCAACAGGGACCTCACAGATACGCAGTATTTT

clone_size: few
v_call: TRBV11-1
j_call: TRBJ2-5
d_call: TRBD2
cdr3_aa: CASSLEAGRAQETQYF
cdr3_nt: TGTGCCAGCAGCCTCGAAGCGGGGAGGGCCCAAGAGACCCAGTACTTC

clone_size: .
v_call: TRBV7-2
j_call: TRBJ1-3
d_call: TRBD1
cdr3_aa: CATIPGQGNGNTIYF
cdr3_nt: TGTGCCACTATTCCGGGACAGGGGAACGGAAACACCATATATTTT

clone_size: few
v_call: TRBV7-8
j_call: TRBJ1-5
d_call: TRBD1
cdr3_aa: CASSLQGQGNQPQHF
cdr3_nt: TGTGCCAGCAGCTTACAAGGACAGGGGAATCAGCCCCAGCATTTT

clone_size: .
v_call: TRBV30
j_call: TRBJ1-1
d_call: .
cdr3_aa: CAWQQVNTEAFF
cdr3_nt: TGTGCCTGGCAACAGGTGAACACTGAAGCTTTCTTT

clone_size: .
v_call: TRBV7-2
j_call: TRBJ2-6
d_call: TRBD1
cdr3_aa: CASSLVFRGHGANVLTF
cdr3_nt: TGTGCCAGCAGCTTAGTATTTAGGGGGCATGGGGCCAACGTCCTGACTTTC